The source of this T cell receptor (beta chain) is a study of human versus mouse CDR3 diversity and MHC coevolution. The repertoire was sequenced with immunoSEQ multiplex PCR; TCRdb's copy has only in-frame clones and lacks some. The repertoire has tens of thousands of clones, around 94% of them found once; the top ten carry 15% to 20%. Study findings and constraints: Human T cells were selected on about 6 MHC II alleles.

CDR3 length equals 13 residues. Germline loops: CDR1 SGHRS, CDR2 YFSETQ. Trimming removed 0 bases at V and 7 bases at J, with 10 bases between. On this clone itself: What it binds is not known.

Naive CD4 T cells, CD45RO-negative and CD62L-positive, were flow-sorted from PBMCs. Sequenced: naive CD4+ T cells from blood. Subset indicated: CD45RO-negative CD62L-positive naive CD4 T cells. The chain carries TRBV5-1 and TRBJ2-5, with TRBD1 as a possible D gene (5 bases). The TCR comes from a person in their sixties in good health. CDR3 in amino acids: CASSLEAGLTQYF. The CDR3 DNA is TGCGCCAGCAGCTTGGAGGCAGGGCTGACCCAGTACTTC. Full variable domain (missing parts from reference TRBV5-1 and TRBJ2-5): KAGVTQTPRYLIKTRGQQVTLSCSPISGHRSVSWYQQTPGQGLQFLFEYFSETQRNKGNFPGRFSGRQFSNSRSEMNVSTLELGDSALYLCASSLEAGLTQYFGPGTRLLVL.